These 27 T cell receptor beta chains came from one sample sequenced in a study of blood T cell repertoires in COVID-19. Here immunoSEQ multiplex PCR was the method, and the copy in TCRdb shows in-frame clones only, minus some. The sample has some 120,000 clones; about nine tenths are singletons. The sample comprised peripheral blood. Receptors were obtained from a human donor with active COVID-19. The donor label of this sample is uncertain.

The V gene is TRBV2, the J gene TRBJ1-2; perhaps TRBD1 as D (5 bases). The CDR3 spans 14 residues. The germline gives CDR1 SNHLY, CDR2 FYNNEI. Trimming cost V 4 bases and J 4 bases, with 13 bases left between them. CDR3 loop: CASSGGRMSYGYTF. CDR3 bases: TGTGCCAGCAGTGGGGGCAGGATGTCCTATGGCTACACCTTC.

This clone has a handful of counts. The CDR3 nucleotides read TGTGCCAGTAGTATACAGGGCTCCGGGCCCCAGCATTTT. Its translation is CASSIQGSGPQHF. The genes are TRBV19 and TRBJ1-5; a possible D gene is TRBD1 (5 bases). With 2 bases removed from V and 9 bases from J, the gap between germline ends came to 11 bases. Germline values: CDR1 LNHDA, CDR2 SQIVND (reference sequence). The CDR3 sequence is 13 residues long.

The CDR3 region is CASSLAGLSLSYEQYF. Here the CDR3 DNA reads TGTGCCAGCAGCTTGGCCGGGTTATCTCTCTCCTACGAGCAGTACTTC. The chain links TRBV5-5 to TRBJ2-7; D is unresolved. The CDR3 is 16 amino acids. Between the trimmed V and J ends, which lost 0 bases and 0 bases, there was a span of 13 bases. The V gene's germline CDR1 is SGHKS and CDR2 YYEKEE (reference sequence).

This chain connects TRBV6-6 to TRBJ1-6; 10 bases match TRBD1. J was trimmed by 10 bases and V by 6 bases; bases with no gene match: 9. In germline, CDR1 is MNHNY, CDR2 SVGAGI (reference sequence). This CDR3 region has 15 residues. CDR3 nucleotide sequence: TGTGCCAGCAGCTCCCCCGGGACAGGGGAATCACCCCTCCACTTT. Its translation: CASSSPGTGESPLHF.

This chain uses TRBV5-1 with TRBJ1-5, with TRBD1 as a possible D gene (6 bases). From germline, CDR1 is SGHRS and CDR2 YFSETQ. Trimming pared 4 bases from V and 2 bases from J, leaving 13 bases between. The CDR3 extends over 15 amino acids. The CDR3: CASSVTSGGNQPQHF. The CDR3 coding sequence is TGCGCCAGCAGCGTCACCTCAGGGGGCAATCAGCCCCAGCATTTT.

The rearrangement uses TRBV6-6 and TRBJ2-1, with 10 bases identical to TRBD2. V trimming: 7 bases; J trimming: 7 bases; junction bases outside the gene matches: 10. Per the germline V gene, CDR1 is MNHNY and CDR2 is SVGAGI (reference sequence). The CDR3 length is 15 residues. The CDR3 spells CASIVRAGGLNEQFF. The CDR3 DNA reads TGTGCCAGCATCGTGCGAGCGGGGGGGCTAAATGAGCAGTTCTTC.

In its sample, this clone was seen a few times. The chain combines TRBV7-9 with TRBJ2-7, with TRBD1 matching 9 bases. The length of the CDR3 is 14 residues. Germline assignment: CDR1 SEHNR and CDR2 FQNEAQ (reference sequence). V dropped 5 bases and J dropped 3; count of bases not matched to a gene: 5. CDR3: CASSADRGDYEQYF. The CDR3 DNA reads TGTGCCAGCAGCGCGGACAGGGGCGACTACGAGCAGTACTTC. Looking up the rest from reference TRBV7-9 and TRBJ2-7 gives the full variable domain: DTGVSQNPRHKITKRGQNVTFRCDPISEHNRLYWYRQTLGQGPEFLTYFQNEAQLEKSRLLSDRFSAERPKGSFSTLEIQRTEQGDSAMYLCASSADRGDYEQYFGPGTRLTVT.

The chain has TRBV5-4 and TRBJ2-7; 7 nucleotides line up with TRBD1. The CDR3 totals 13 residues. Trimming cost V 3 bases and J 3 bases; bases outside gene matches: 3. The germline gives CDR1 SGHNT, CDR2 YYREEE (reference sequence). The CDR3 DNA is TGTGCCAGCAGCTCCCGGGACAGCTACGAGCAGTACTTC. It yields the protein CASSSRDSYEQYF.

The chain combines TRBV4-1 with TRBJ2-2; TRBD1 matches at 7 bases. Germline lookup yields CDR1 MGHRA and CDR2 YSYEKL. This CDR3 spans 15 amino acids. V shed 8 bases, J shed 5 bases, and the junction held 11 bases outside the gene matches. The CDR3 DNA sequence: TGCGCCAGCCGCCCGGACAGGCGTCCTACCGGGGAGCTGTTTTTT. It is translated as CASRPDRRPTGELFF.

The chain employs TRBV19 and TRBJ1-5; TRBD1 matches at 7 bases. Trimming at V came to 3 bases and at J to 1 base, leaving 3 bases not matched to a gene. The germline V gene has CDR1 LNHDA and CDR2 SQIVND (reference sequence). The CDR3 extends over 15 amino acids. CDR3 DNA sequence: TGTGCCAGTAGTATTGGAGGGGGCAGCAATCAGCCCCAGCATTTT. Translation gives CASSIGGGSNQPQHF.

This chain links TRBV5-1 with TRBJ2-5; weak D call: TRBD2 (5 bases). This CDR3 has 17 amino acids. Germline CDR1 is SGHRS and CDR2 is YFSETQ. V dropped 0 bases and J dropped 1 base, with 16 bases sitting between them. CDR3 residues: CASSLVSRSAGQETQYF. The CDR3 DNA is TGCGCCAGCAGCTTGGTCTCGAGGTCCGCGGGCCAAGAGACCCAGTACTTC.

This CDR3 is CASSETKTGYSTEQYF. The CDR3, as DNA: TGTGCCAGCAGTGAAACAAAAACAGGGTATTCTACCGAGCAGTACTTC. V gene TRBV6-1 combines with J gene TRBJ2-7; D is possibly TRBD1 (6 bases). This CDR3 region has 16 residues. V was cut by 2 bases and J by 6 bases, with 20 bases left in between. Germline-derived CDR1 and CDR2 are MNHNS and SASEGT.

V gene TRBV4-3 combines with J gene TRBJ2-3, with 7 bases matching TRBD2. The CDR3 covers 16 residues. Germline CDR1 and CDR2: LGHNA and YSLEER. V lost 1 base to trimming and J lost 1 base; unmatched junction nucleotides: 5. The CDR3, as DNA: TGCGCCAGCAGCCAAGTAGCCAGCGGGGGCACAGATACGCAGTATTTT. Amino acids: CASSQVASGGTDTQYF.

The genes are TRBV28 and TRBJ2-7, with D possibly matching TRBD2 (5 bases). CDR3 length: 13 residues. V was pared by 2 bases and J by 0 bases, with 5 bases between. The V gene's germline CDR1 is MDHEN and CDR2 SYDVKM. CDR3: CASSLRGSYEQYF. CDR3 bases: TGTGCCAGCAGTTTACGGGGCTCCTACGAGCAGTACTTC.

The rearrangement joins TRBV9 to TRBJ2-3; D remains ambiguous. V was cut by 0 bases and J by 0 bases, with 5 bases left in between. This CDR3 contains 14 residues. The germline CDR1 and CDR2 sequences are SGDLS and YYNGEE. CDR3 region: CASSVAGSTDTQYF. DNA of the CDR3: TGTGCCAGCAGCGTAGCCGGGAGCACAGATACGCAGTATTTT.

This clone was detected only once. This rearrangement joins TRBV5-1 to TRBJ2-3; maybe TRBD2 (6 bases). Germline loops: CDR1 SGHRS, CDR2 YFSETQ. Trimming left V 3 bases short and J 1 base short, with 12 bases between. This CDR3 region has 15 residues. This CDR3 is CASSSRGGGTDTQYF. The CDR3 coding sequence is TGCGCCAGCAGCTCCCGCGGCGGGGGCACAGATACGCAGTATTTT.

The chain combines TRBV4-1 with TRBJ2-3; D gene ambiguous. CDR3 length: 14 amino acids. Germline loops: CDR1 MGHRA, CDR2 YSYEKL. V was pared by 0 bases and J by 0 bases, with 4 bases between. The CDR3 here is CASSQDRSTDTQYF. The CDR3 coding sequence is TGCGCCAGCAGCCAAGATCGGAGCACAGATACGCAGTATTTT.

The DNA of the CDR3 is TGTGCCAGCAGTGAAAGGGACAGGAGAGACTCCTACAATGAGCAGTTCTTC. Protein: CASSERDRRDSYNEQFF. The rearrangement joins TRBV25-1 to TRBJ2-1, with TRBD1 matching over 8 bases. The CDR3 has 17 residues. Germline-derived CDR1 and CDR2 are MGHDK and SYGVNS. Losses at the gene ends were 2 bases for V and 0 bases for J; bases not matched to a gene: 6.

V usage is TRBV30 and J usage is TRBJ1-1, with D unresolved. The V and J ends lost 1 base and 6 bases respectively, with 15 bases between them. From germline, CDR1 is GTSNPN and CDR2 SVGIG (reference sequence). This CDR3 contains 14 residues. CDR3 amino acids: CAWSADPVQAEAFF. The CDR3 nucleotides are TGTGCCTGGAGTGCAGATCCCGTCCAGGCTGAAGCTTTCTTT.

This clone was seen just once. The chain joins TRBV27 to TRBJ2-5; possible D gene TRBD1, 6 bases. Germline-derived CDR1 and CDR2 are MNHEY and SMNVEV (reference sequence). The CDR3 spans 13 residues. With 0 bases removed from V and 5 bases from J, the gap between germline ends came to 7 bases. For the CDR3, the DNA is TGTGCCAGCAGTTTATCAAGGGGGGAGACCCAGTACTTC. Translating it yields CASSLSRGETQYF.

V usage is TRBV4-1 and J usage is TRBJ2-1; perhaps TRBD2 as D (5 bases). From germline, CDR1 is MGHRA and CDR2 YSYEKL. V shed 0 bases and J shed 2 bases, with 14 bases lying between them. The CDR3 has 17 amino acids. CDR3 amino acids: CASSQERTARAYNEQFF. Here the CDR3 DNA reads TGCGCCAGCAGCCAAGAAAGGACTGCCCGGGCCTACAATGAGCAGTTCTTC.

J is TRBJ1-1 and V is TRBV28, with D possibly matching TRBD1 (5 bases). Germline V gene sequence: CDR1 MDHEN, CDR2 SYDVKM. The CDR3 is 13 amino acids. Trimming stripped 6 bases from V and 5 bases from J, with 13 bases between. CDR3 sequence: CASSPSRGTEAFF. In DNA form, the CDR3 reads TGTGCCAGCAGCCCAAGTAGGGGAACTGAAGCTTTCTTT.

This sequence joins TRBV6-5 and TRBJ1-2, with TRBD1 matching 7 bases. The CDR3 is made up of 13 amino acids. CDR1 is MNHEY and CDR2 is SVGAGI in the germline V gene. The trim removed 5 bases at V and 4 bases at J, leaving 4 bases unmatched. The CDR3 region is CASSRQGSYGYTF. In DNA form, the CDR3 reads TGTGCCAGCAGTCGACAGGGTTCCTATGGCTACACCTTC.

This clone showed up just once. The rearrangement joins TRBV7-8 to TRBJ2-7; TRBD1 agrees at 9 bases. Per the germline V gene, CDR1 is SGHVS and CDR2 is FQNEAQ. V shed 5 bases, J shed 0 bases, and the junction held 11 bases outside the gene matches. The CDR3 extends over 17 amino acids. CDR3 sequence: CASSQVGQGMSSYEQYF. The CDR3 DNA reads TGTGCCAGCAGCCAAGTCGGACAGGGGATGAGCTCCTACGAGCAGTACTTC.

This clone was detected once. CDR3 sequence reads: CASSPRQARSYEQYF. The CDR3 bases are TGTGCCAGCAGTCCCCGACAGGCTAGGAGCTACGAGCAGTACTTC. The chain employs TRBV27 and TRBJ2-7; possible D gene TRBD1, 6 bases. Trimming removed 5 bases at V and 3 bases at J, with 17 bases between. The length of the CDR3 is 15 residues. Looked up from germline, CDR1 is MNHEY and CDR2 is SMNVEV (reference sequence).

The chain carries TRBV7-7 and TRBJ2-6, with D tentatively TRBD1 (8 bases). This CDR3 has 21 amino acids. Germline loops: CDR1 SSHAT, CDR2 FNYEAQ (reference sequence). Trimming stripped 5 bases from V and 1 base from J, with 27 bases between. CDR3 nucleotide sequence: TGTGCCAGCAGCCCAACCCCAATACAACAGGGGGGGGTGTCTGGGGCCAACGTCCTGACTTTC. The encoded protein is CASSPTPIQQGGVSGANVLTF.

A single count supports this clone. For the CDR3, the DNA is TGTGCCAGCAGCTCACTAGCGGGGGCCGGGGAGCTGTTTTTT. It is translated as CASSSLAGAGELFF. The chain links TRBV7-2 to TRBJ2-2; 11 bases fit TRBD2. The CDR3 is 14 amino acids. Germline V lookup: CDR1 SGHTA, CDR2 FQGNSA. V trimming: 4 bases; J trimming: 6 bases; junction bases outside the gene matches: 1.